The present TCR beta chain was sequenced within a study of neurological immune-mediated disorders. The cDNA was generated through 5'RACE incorporating 10-nucleotide random UMIs. MiXCR, run by TCRdb on the 5' RACE reads, gives a single entry per CDR3 protein. The data contain roughly 98,000 distinct CDR3 sequences, 13% of them singletons. Time point here: longitudinal time-point 2. This CDR3 has 16 residues. CDR1 DFQATT and CDR2 SNEGSKA come from the germline V gene (reference sequence). Unmatched junction bases numbered 10, after V lost 0 bases and J lost 4 bases. This clonotype occurred many times. Source material: PBMCs. The source of this sequence is a female donor with HTLV-1-associated myelopathy (HAM/TSP). This chain joins TRBV20-1 and TRBJ2-5; 8 bases align to TRBD1. The CDR3 is CSARDPGTGHSETQYF. The CDR3 bases are TGCAGTGCTAGAGATCCGGGGACAGGACACTCAGAGACCCAGTACTTC.